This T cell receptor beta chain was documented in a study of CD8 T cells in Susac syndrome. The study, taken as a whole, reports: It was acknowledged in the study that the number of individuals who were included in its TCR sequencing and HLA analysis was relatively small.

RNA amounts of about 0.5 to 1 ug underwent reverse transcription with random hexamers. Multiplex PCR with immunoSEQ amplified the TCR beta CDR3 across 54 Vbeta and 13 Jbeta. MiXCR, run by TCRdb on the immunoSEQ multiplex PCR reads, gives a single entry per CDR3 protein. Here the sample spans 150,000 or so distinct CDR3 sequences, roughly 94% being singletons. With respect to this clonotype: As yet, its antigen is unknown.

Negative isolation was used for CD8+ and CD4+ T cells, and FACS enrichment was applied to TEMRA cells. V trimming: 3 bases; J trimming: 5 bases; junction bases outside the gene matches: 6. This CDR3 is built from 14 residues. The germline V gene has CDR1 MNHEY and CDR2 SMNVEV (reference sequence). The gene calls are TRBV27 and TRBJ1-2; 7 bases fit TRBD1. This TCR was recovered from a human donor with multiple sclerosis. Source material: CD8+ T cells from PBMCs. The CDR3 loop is CASSFGGGVYGYTF. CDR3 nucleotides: TGTGCCAGCAGTTTTGGAGGGGGCGTTTATGGCTACACCTTC.